This T cell receptor (beta chain) was recovered during a study of beta chain features in type 1 diabetes. Study observations and caveats: Patients with type 1 diabetes carried fewer insertions and had more deletions at their VDJ junctions.

The isolated RNA, all of it, was reverse transcribed, so expressed TCRB transcripts were what got sequenced. The protocol was immunoSEQ multiplex PCR, while the TCRdb copy is restricted to in-frame clones and leaves out a portion. Of about half a million clones listed, 30% are singletons. Germline lookup yields CDR1 KGHSH and CDR2 LQKENI. The V end was cut by 3 bases, the J end by 6 bases, with 9 bases between. The length of the CDR3 is 13 residues. About this clone: Its antigen is still unknown.

Based on CD45RO/CCR7/CD25/CD127/CD95/CD27, CD4+ regulatory, stem cell-like memory, naive and central memory cells were sorted. The sample taken for sequencing was naive CD4+ T cells from blood. This chain uses TRBV18 with TRBJ2-1; a possible D gene is TRBD2 (5 bases). The TCR comes from a man aged 18 to 29 in good health. In DNA, the CDR3 is TGTGCCAGCTCACCGAAGGGAGTCAATGAGCAGTTCTTC. It specifies CASSPKGVNEQFF.